This T cell receptor beta chain was identified during a study of Graves' ophthalmopathy and Graves' hyperthyroidism. Disease in donors with ophthalmopathy had moderate-to-severe activity, CAS ≥3, NOSPECS ≥4 and under 3 months' duration. Other autoimmune diseases, uncontrolled infections, pregnancy or lactation ruled patients out of participation. The authors amplified TCR beta CDR3 regions, and they did so from RNA transcripts for repertoire sequencing. The library came from an HTBI-primed first-round RT-PCR and a second-round multiplex PCR. TCRdb fed the multiplex PCR reads into MiXCR, producing one record per CDR3 protein. The table shows about 480,000 distinct CDR3 sequences, with 14% occurring only once. General study points: The model predicted progression of ophthalmopathy with a sensitivity of roughly 70%, and its specificity was roughly 77%.

This clonotype was detected many times. Its target is not known. CDR1 is SGHAT and CDR2 is FQDESV in the germline V gene (reference sequence). The CDR3 contains 15 residues. Trimming took 1 base from V and 0 from J, leaving 10 bases between them. The sequencing sample was made of blood. This chain links TRBV11-1 with TRBJ2-7; the D call may be TRBD1 or TRBD2 (5 bases each). This receptor was obtained from a woman younger than 45 with Graves' ophthalmopathy. CDR3 sequence: CASSLGGRASYEQYF. The DNA of the CDR3 is TGTGCCAGCAGCTTAGGGGGACGGGCCTCCTACGAGCAGTACTTC.